This entry lists 15 T cell receptor beta chains sequenced from one sample in a study of OX40 agonist ivuxolimab in advanced cancers. The method was immunoSEQ multiplex PCR; TCRdb's version includes in-frame clones alone and lacks a portion of them. The sample contains about 92,000 clones, approximately 91% of which appear only once. Specimen: CD4+ or CD8+ T cells sorted from blood, collected in a trial of the OX40 agonist ivuxolimab. Receptor source: an adult with an advanced solid tumor such as melanoma, head and neck, liver or kidney cancer.

The chain recombines TRBV7-2 with TRBJ2-5; D is uncertain. This CDR3 is 13 amino acids long. The V end lost 1 base, the J end lost 5 bases, and 8 bases lay between the germline ends. Germline CDR1 SGHTA, CDR2 FQGNSA. The CDR3: CASSLVQRETQYF. The CDR3, as DNA: TGTGCCAGCAGCTTAGTCCAGCGCGAGACCCAGTACTTC.

The chain has TRBV6-6 and TRBJ1-1, with a tentative D call TRBD1 (5 bases). Germline V gene data show CDR1 as MNHNY and CDR2 as SVGAGI (reference sequence). This CDR3 has 14 amino acids. Trimming pared 9 bases from V and 4 bases from J, leaving 18 bases between. The DNA of the CDR3 is TGTGCCAGTTCCCCCCCGGGGCGGGCCACTGAAGCTTTCTTT. Translation: CASSPPGRATEAFF.

This clone came up once. The chain combines TRBV28 with TRBJ1-4; D remains ambiguous. Germline CDR1 and CDR2: MDHEN and SYDVKM. The ends were cut back, 4 bases at V and 5 bases at J, with 8 bases in the middle. The CDR3 has 13 amino acids. For the CDR3, the DNA is TGTGCCAGCAGTTCGGCAGTAAATGAAAAACTGTTTTTT. Translation gives CASSSAVNEKLFF.

V gene TRBV4-2 combines with J gene TRBJ2-5; D is undetermined. Trimming stripped 1 base from V and 3 bases from J, with 15 bases between. The CDR3 is 16 residues long. The germline V gene has CDR1 LGHNA and CDR2 YNFKEQ. The CDR3, as DNA: TGTGCCAGCAGCCAAGGGTTAGCAGTGACAAAAGAGACCCAGTACTTC. Its translation: CASSQGLAVTKETQYF.

The rearrangement uses TRBV19 and TRBJ2-7, with 9 bases that match TRBD1. Germline V lookup: CDR1 LNHDA, CDR2 SQIVND (reference sequence). This CDR3 has 15 amino acids. V lost 3 bases to trimming and J lost 3 bases; unmatched junction nucleotides: 6. The CDR3 DNA reads TGTGCCAGTAGTATTGCAGGACAGGGGCACTACGAGCAGTACTTC. Protein: CASSIAGQGHYEQYF. Together with reference TRBV19 and TRBJ2-7, the CDR3 gives the full variable domain: DGGITQSPKYLFRKEGQNVTLSCEQNLNHDAMYWYRQDPGQGLRLIYYSQIVNDFQKGDIAEGYSVSREKKESFPLTVTSAQKNPTAFYLCASSIAGQGHYEQYFGPGTRLTVT.

This chain links TRBV6-1 with TRBJ2-5; TRBD1 aligns across 7 bases. The CDR3 spans 14 residues. V lost 8 bases and J lost 4; bases outside the gene matches: 10. Germline-derived CDR1 and CDR2 are MNHNS and SASEGT. CDR3 sequence: CASLERQGLETQYF. The CDR3 coding sequence is TGTGCCAGCCTGGAACGACAGGGCCTAGAGACCCAGTACTTC.

This clone is a singleton in its sample. This chain uses TRBV28 with TRBJ1-1, with D possibly being TRBD1 (6 bases). The germline V gene has CDR1 MDHEN and CDR2 SYDVKM. V lost 2 bases to trimming and J lost 1 base, with 11 bases between them. This CDR3 region has 15 residues. For the CDR3, the DNA is TGTGCCAGCAGTTTACTGTGGGGGCCGAACACTGAAGCTTTCTTT. This translates into CASSLLWGPNTEAFF.

The rearrangement joins TRBV10-3 to TRBJ1-3; D remains unclear. In germline, CDR1 is ENHRY, CDR2 SYGVKD. Trimming cost V 3 bases and J 4 bases, with 10 bases left between them. CDR3 size: 14 residues. In nucleotides, the CDR3 is TGTGCCATCAGTGATTCGCGGGCCGGAAACACCATATATTTT. This gives the protein CAISDSRAGNTIYF.

The chain joins TRBV7-2 to TRBJ2-1; D possibly corresponds to TRBD1 (6 bases). Germline V gene data show CDR1 as SGHTA and CDR2 as FQGNSA. The CDR3 sequence is 15 residues long. Trimming removed 1 base at V and 3 bases at J, with 10 bases between. CDR3 in DNA: TGTGCCAGCAGCTTAGGAGGGGGAGTCTACAATGAGCAGTTCTTC. Its translation is CASSLGGGVYNEQFF.

The chain uses TRBV6-4 and TRBJ1-4, with D perhaps matching TRBD1 (5 bases). Trimming stripped 8 bases from V and 4 bases from J, with 17 bases between. This CDR3 comprises 15 residues. The germline CDR1 and CDR2 sequences are MRHNA and SNTAGT. DNA of the CDR3: TGTGCCAGCCCAACGATCGGGGCCGGTAATGAAAAACTGTTTTTT. Its protein is CASPTIGAGNEKLFF.

The chain couples TRBV6-5 to TRBJ1-2; 12 bases map to TRBD1. CDR1 and CDR2 from the germline V gene are MNHEY and SVGAGI. Trimming cost V 8 bases and J 3 bases; bases outside gene matches: 4. The CDR3 covers 14 residues. In nucleotides, the CDR3 is TGTGCCAGCGGGACAGGGGGCGCTTACTATGGCTACACCTTC. It translates to CASGTGGAYYGYTF.

This clone appeared a single time. The chain links TRBV4-2 to TRBJ1-3; D call uncertain. Germline lookup yields CDR1 LGHNA and CDR2 YNFKEQ. The germline V and J ends were trimmed by 1 base and 6 bases, with 16 bases remaining between them. The CDR3 covers 16 residues. CDR3: CASSQASGRQANTIYF. CDR3 sequence (DNA): TGTGCCAGCAGCCAAGCCTCCGGGAGGCAGGCAAACACCATATATTTT.

This rearrangement joins TRBV7-8 to TRBJ2-5; possibly TRBD2 for D (7 bases). This CDR3 spans 16 amino acids. Germline V gene lookup returns CDR1 SGHVS and CDR2 FQNEAQ. Trimming removed 3 bases at V and 4 bases at J, with 18 bases between. CDR3 protein: CASSLIRGTNRETQYF. CDR3 in DNA: TGTGCCAGCAGCTTGATTAGGGGGACTAACCGAGAGACCCAGTACTTC.

The chain has TRBV5-8 and TRBJ2-7; D may be TRBD1 or TRBD2 (6 bases each). V shed 3 bases and J shed 7 bases, with 14 bases lying between them. The CDR3 runs 13 residues. The germline V gene has CDR1 SGHTS and CDR2 YDEGEE. DNA for the CDR3: TGTGCCAGCAGCTCGCAGGGGCGGGGAGAGCAGTACTTC. This encodes CASSSQGRGEQYF.

The count of this clone is one. The rearrangement uses TRBV18 and TRBJ2-7; unclear D gene. Germline CDR1 and CDR2: KGHSH and LQKENI. The V end was cut by 4 bases, the J end by 7 bases, with 14 bases between. The CDR3 length is 13 residues. The DNA for the CDR3 is TGTGCCAGCTCACAAACGAAGGTAGAGGAGCAGTACTTC. It yields the protein CASSQTKVEEQYF.